Sequencing of this T cell receptor beta chain was carried out in a study of CXCR3-negative and CXCR3-positive naive CD8 T cells. Study at large: Across all libraries, TRB reads numbered roughly 150 million, with about 1.5 +/- 0.3 million in each library. Points from the study as a whole: TRB CDR3s of CXCR3-positive naive cells were more hydrophobic than those of CXCR3-negative naive cells. With respect to TRBV-TRBJ usage, naive CXCR3-negative and CXCR3-positive cells were similar; memory differed.

The CDR3 is 14 amino acids. CDR1 and CDR2 from the germline V gene are SEHNR and FQNEAQ (reference sequence). Researchers prepared the TRB cDNA libraries using 5' RACE with UMI labels. From the 5' RACE reads, TCRdb lists one entry per CDR3 protein and no DNA. The sample is made up of under 85,000 distinct CDR3 sequences, and the top ten hold 0.55% to 0.85% of it. Details on this clonotype: Its specificity is unknown.

This sequence joins TRBV7-9 and TRBJ2-7. This receptor was identified in a human donor in good health. Some clones in this sample may be carry-over from other donors' samples. The sequenced material came from naive CXCR3+ CD8+ T cells from blood. The subset: CD45RO-CCR7+CD27+CD95- naive CD8+ T cells expressing CXCR3 (TNR3+). CDR3 amino acids: CASSQLTSWDEQYF.